This T cell receptor beta chain comes out of a study of blood T cell repertoires in COVID-19. Study context: PBMCs, B-cell-depleted T cells, or T cells provided the cDNA or gDNA that made up the material.

Original handling: For nucleated cells, counts were estimated from reference gene primer amplification. Produced via immunoSEQ multiplex PCR; TCRdb's table is partial and in-frame only. For V, J and clone size, that table is used; D and trimming come from the DNA. The data contain about 200,000 clones, roughly 87% of them singletons. This TCR derives from a man aged 60 to 69 with active or convalescent COVID-19. The sample taken for sequencing was peripheral blood.

The CDR3: CASSEASGGTYEQYF. CDR3 DNA: TGTGCCAGCAGCGAGGCTAGCGGGGGGACGTACGAGCAGTACTTC. The chain couples TRBV9 to TRBJ2-7; 11 bases are a match to TRBD2. This CDR3 region has 15 residues. CDR1 and CDR2 (germline): SGDLS, YYNGEE. The trim removed 3 bases at V and 4 bases at J, leaving 6 bases unmatched.